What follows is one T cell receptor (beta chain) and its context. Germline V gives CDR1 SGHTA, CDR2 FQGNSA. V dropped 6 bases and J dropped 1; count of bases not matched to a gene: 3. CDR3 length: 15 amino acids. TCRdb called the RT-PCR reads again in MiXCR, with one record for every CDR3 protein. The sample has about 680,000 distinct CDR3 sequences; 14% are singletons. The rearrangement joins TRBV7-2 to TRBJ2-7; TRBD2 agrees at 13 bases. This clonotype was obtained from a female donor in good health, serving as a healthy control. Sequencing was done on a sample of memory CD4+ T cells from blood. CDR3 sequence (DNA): TGTGCCAGCAGGCTGACTAGCGGGGGGTCCTACGAGCAGTACTTC. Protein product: CASRLTSGGSYEQYF.